This T cell receptor (beta chain) was obtained from a study of T-cell reconstitution after alpha-beta-depleted transplantation in children. Findings of the study overall: T-cell counts and diversity were attributed mostly to newly produced T cells one year after transplant.

Germline assignment: CDR1 SGHDT and CDR2 YYEEEE. The CDR3 is 17 residues long. As regards this clonotype: Its antigen is undetermined. Since a much larger clone is just one base distant, this may be a read error.

Preparing the TCRbeta library involved the use of unique molecular identifiers. TCRdb independently ran MiXCR on the PCR reads; one entry per CDR3 protein. Among roughly 200,000 distinct CDR3 sequences listed, roughly 7% were seen once. The sample here was PBMCs, taken before TCRalphabeta/CD19-depleted stem cell transplant. J is TRBJ1-2 and V is TRBV5-6; tentative D call: TRBD1 (6 bases). The origin of this receptor is a boy aged 2-15 years with acute lymphoblastic leukemia, due to receive a stem cell transplant. The CDR3 nucleotides are TGTGCCAGCACCTTACCCCAGACCAGGGGCCTTACCTATGGCCACACCTTC. Its protein product is CASTLPQTRGLTYGHTF. The full variable domain, in which reference TRBV5-6 and TRBJ1-2 provide the parts outside the CDR3, is DAGVTQSPTHLIKTRGQQVTLRCSPKSGHDTVSWYQQALGQGPQFIFQYYEEEERQRGNFPDRFSGHQFPNYSSELNVNALLLGDSALYLCASTLPQTRGLTYGHTFGSGTRLTVV.